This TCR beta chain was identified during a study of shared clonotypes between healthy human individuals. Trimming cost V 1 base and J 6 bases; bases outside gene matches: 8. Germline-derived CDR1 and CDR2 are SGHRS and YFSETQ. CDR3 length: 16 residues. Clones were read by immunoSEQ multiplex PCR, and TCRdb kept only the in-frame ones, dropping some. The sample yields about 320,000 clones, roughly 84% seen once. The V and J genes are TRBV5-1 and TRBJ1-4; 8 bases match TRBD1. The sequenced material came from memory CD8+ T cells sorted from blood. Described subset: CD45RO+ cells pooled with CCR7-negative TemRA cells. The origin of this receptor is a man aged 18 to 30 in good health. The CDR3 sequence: CASSLFPGQDDEKLFF. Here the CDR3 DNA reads TGCGCCAGCAGCTTGTTCCCGGGACAGGATGATGAAAAACTGTTTTTT.